The 20 T cell receptor beta chains presented below share a single source sample, sequenced in a study of regulatory T cells in long-lasting Graves disease. Time point given: persistent/refractory GD, antithyroid drugs over 5 years with positive TRAb. Extracted RNA from PBMCs served as the source of the TCR library. Both iRepertoire HTBI primers and Arm-PCR of CDR3 regions were used to build the TCR beta libraries. TCRdb itself ran the multiplex PCR reads through MiXCR, one entry per CDR3 protein. The profile shows hundreds of thousands of distinct CDR3 sequences, roughly 20% of them singletons. The source was peripheral blood mononuclear cells (PBMCs), collected when the disease was refractory, from a patient treated with antithyroid drugs. The source is a female donor with Graves disease.

This clonotype came up a few times. The chain links TRBV2 to TRBJ2-7; 8 bases fit TRBD2. Germline V lookup: CDR1 SNHLY, CDR2 FYNNEI. This CDR3 spans 15 amino acids. V was clipped by 2 bases and J by 5 bases; unmatched bases: 8. The chain's CDR3 is CASSEQREYLNEQYF. As DNA, the CDR3 is TGTGCCAGCAGTGAACAGCGGGAGTACCTAAACGAGCAGTACTTC.

The sample holds many counts of this clonotype. The chain has TRBV19 and TRBJ2-7, with D tentatively TRBD1 (6 bases). Deletions cut 6 bases from V and 7 bases from J, with 19 bases between. CDR3 length: 14 residues. Looked up from germline, CDR1 is LNHDA and CDR2 is SQIVND (reference sequence). The CDR3 bases are TGTGCCAGTAGAGGGGGACGGATGGATTTGGAGCAGTACTTC. Translation: CASRGGRMDLEQYF. The full variable domain, rest sourced from reference TRBV19 and TRBJ2-7, is DGGITQSPKYLFRKEGQNVTLSCEQNLNHDAMYWYRQDPGQGLRLIYYSQIVNDFQKGDIAEGYSVSREKKESFPLTVTSAQKNPTAFYLCASRGGRMDLEQYFGPGTRLTVT.

The DNA for the CDR3 is TGCGCCAGCAGTGATTCCTCTCAGGAGCGTACTGAAGCTTTCTTT. Its protein is CASSDSSQERTEAFF. The chain joins TRBV10-1 to TRBJ1-1; D not resolved. Germline V gene lookup returns CDR1 WNHNN and CDR2 SYGVQD (reference sequence). This CDR3 contains 15 residues. V lost 3 bases to trimming and J lost 5 bases, with 16 bases between them.

This clonotype has ten or more counts. This chain joins TRBV28 and TRBJ2-4; D is tentatively TRBD1 or TRBD2 (5 bases each). This CDR3 contains 18 residues. Per the germline V gene, CDR1 is MDHEN and CDR2 is SYDVKM. Between the trimmed V and J ends, which lost 6 bases and 6 bases, there was a span of 27 bases. CDR3 DNA: TGTGCCAGCAGGATGCCGGGGCAGGCCGTTTTAGGCGGAAACATTCAGTACTTC. Translated: CASRMPGQAVLGGNIQYF. Full variable domain (outside the CDR3, taken from reference TRBV28 and TRBJ2-4): DVKVTQSSRYLVKRTGEKVFLECVQDMDHENMFWYRQDPGLGLRLIYFSYDVKMKEKGDIPEGYSVSREKKERFSLILESASTNQTSMYLCASRMPGQAVLGGNIQYFGAGTRLSVL.

This clonotype was seen repeatedly, ten times or more. This chain uses TRBV28 with TRBJ2-3; 10 bases map to TRBD2. The CDR3 totals 15 residues. Germline CDR1 reads MDHEN; CDR2 reads SYDVKM. V gave up 6 bases and J gave up 5 bases; unmatched junction bases: 8. The CDR3 loop reads CASSYGTSEGDTQYF. The CDR3 DNA reads as TGTGCCAGCAGCTATGGGACTAGCGAAGGAGATACGCAGTATTTT.

The chain has TRBV12-3 or TRBV12-4 and TRBJ1-1; no reliable D call. The V and J ends lost 6 bases and 4 bases respectively, with 21 bases between them. This CDR3 region has 16 residues. Written as DNA, the CDR3 is TGTGCCAGCAGACCCGCGGTTTGGGAACGTTTCACTGAAGCTTTCTTT. It is translated as CASRPAVWERFTEAFF.

In its sample, this clonotype was seen many times. This sequence joins TRBV28 and TRBJ2-7, with 12 bases aligning to TRBD2. The V and J ends lost 5 bases and 1 base, in that order; junction bases with no gene match: 3. Germline CDR1 reads MDHEN; CDR2 reads SYDVKM. The CDR3 covers 15 residues. The CDR3 region has the DNA TGTGCCAGCAGTCCGACTAGCGGGGGTTCCTACGAGCAGTACTTC. This gives the protein CASSPTSGGSYEQYF.

The gene calls are TRBV19 and TRBJ2-4; D call uncertain. The V end was cut by 4 bases, the J end by 3 bases, with 13 bases between. The CDR3 covers 15 residues. The germline V gene encodes CDR1 LNHDA and CDR2 SQIVND (reference sequence). The CDR3 loop is CASSTYPGGKNIQYF. In nucleotides, the CDR3 is TGTGCCAGTAGTACTTACCCAGGTGGCAAAAACATTCAGTACTTC.

This clonotype has at least ten counts. The chain carries TRBV29-1 and TRBJ2-7, with D possibly TRBD1 on 5 matching bases. The germline V gene has CDR1 SQVTM and CDR2 ANQGSEA. CDR3 length: 14 amino acids. Trimming removed 5 bases from V and 1 base from J, with 15 bases in between. The CDR3 sequence: CSVSRTRPSYEQYF. The CDR3 DNA reads as TGCAGCGTTAGTCGGACACGGCCGTCCTACGAGCAGTACTTC.

This clonotype was observed many times. The chain recombines TRBV12-3 or TRBV12-4 with TRBJ2-4; D uncertain. The germline V and J ends were trimmed by 3 bases and 0 bases, with 3 bases remaining between them. This CDR3 contains 13 residues. The CDR3 region is CASSFRAKNIQYF. The CDR3 coding sequence is TGTGCCAGCAGTTTCCGAGCCAAAAACATTCAGTACTTC.

This clonotype came up many times. This could be a read error, since a much larger clone is one nucleotide away. The chain employs TRBV5-1 and TRBJ2-7; the D is unclear. The CDR3 length is 11 residues. Looked up from germline, CDR1 is SGHRS and CDR2 is YFSETQ. The CDR3 DNA follows: TGTGCCAGCAGCTTAGGCCACGAGCAGTACTTC. Amino acids: CASSLGHEQYF.

The chain uses TRBV7-3 and TRBJ2-7, with D perhaps matching TRBD1 (6 bases). The CDR3 is 14 residues long. Looked up from germline, CDR1 is SGHTA and CDR2 is FQGTGA. V lost 4 bases, J lost 4 bases, and 14 bases lay in between. CDR3 sequence reads: CASSSSPGAYEQYF. The CDR3, as DNA: TGTGCCAGCAGCTCGAGTCCAGGGGCGTACGAGCAGTACTTC. Supplemented by reference TRBV7-3 and TRBJ2-7, the full variable domain reads GAGVSQTPSNKVTEKGKYVELRCDPISGHTALYWYRQSLGQGPEFLIYFQGTGAADDSGLPNDRFFAVRPEGSVSTLKIQRTERGDSAVYLCASSSSPGAYEQYFGPGTRLTVT.

There are many counts of this clonotype. V usage is TRBV9 and J usage is TRBJ2-5, with D hard to call. The germline V gene has CDR1 SGDLS and CDR2 YYNGEE. Trimming took 3 bases from V and 0 from J, leaving 3 bases between them. This CDR3 region has 12 residues. The CDR3 loop is CASSENQETQYF. CDR3 in DNA: TGTGCCAGCAGCGAAAACCAAGAGACCCAGTACTTC. Based on the CDR3 plus reference TRBV9 and TRBJ2-5, the full variable domain is DSGVTQTPKHLITATGQRVTLRCSPRSGDLSVYWYQQSLDQGLQFLIQYYNGEERAKGNILERFSAQQFPDLHSELNLSSLELGDSALYFCASSENQETQYFGPGTRLLVL.

This clonotype has ten or more counts. The chain couples TRBV27 to TRBJ2-7; D unresolved. Germline CDR1 and CDR2: MNHEY and SMNVEV (reference sequence). The CDR3 runs 13 residues. With 0 bases removed from V and 6 bases from J, the gap between germline ends came to 9 bases. The CDR3 spells CASSLSVYGEQYF. CDR3 in DNA: TGTGCCAGCAGTTTATCAGTCTACGGCGAGCAGTACTTC.

In this sample, this clonotype turned up many times. The rearrangement uses TRBV3-1 and TRBJ1-4; 11 bases are shared with TRBD1. V was clipped by 2 bases and J by 8 bases; unmatched bases: 4. The CDR3 sequence is 15 residues long. CDR1 is LGHDT and CDR2 is YNNKEL in the germline V gene (reference sequence). CDR3 DNA: TGTGCCAGCAGCCAACCCGGGACAGGGGGAGAAAAACTGTTTTTT. This codes for CASSQPGTGGEKLFF.

This clonotype has at least ten counts. The chain couples TRBV3-1 to TRBJ1-1; D call uncertain. Trimming cost V 0 bases and J 1 base, with 6 bases left between them. The length of the CDR3 is 14 residues. The germline V gene encodes CDR1 LGHDT and CDR2 YNNKEL (reference sequence). CDR3 loop: CASSQERKNTEAFF. Written as DNA, the CDR3 is TGTGCCAGCAGCCAAGAACGGAAGAACACTGAAGCTTTCTTT.

As to this clonotype: Given a much more abundant clone one base away, this may be a read error. The rearrangement uses TRBV6-2 or TRBV6-3 and TRBJ2-7; unclear D gene. Germline V gene data show CDR1 as MNHEY and CDR2 as SVGEGT. This CDR3 comprises 15 residues. In nucleotides, the CDR3 is TGTGCCAACAGTTATGACCCATCGACACTTTTCGAGCAGTACTTC. Protein: CANSYDPSTLFEQYF.

This chain joins TRBV7-2 and TRBJ1-5; no clear D gene. The CDR3 has 13 amino acids. V lost 2 bases to trimming and J lost 6 bases, with 8 bases between them. From germline, CDR1 is SGHTA and CDR2 FQGNSA. CDR3 protein: CASSLNPTQPQHF. The DNA for the CDR3 is TGTGCCAGCAGCTTAAACCCAACTCAGCCCCAGCATTTT.

This clonotype has a handful of counts. The CDR3 is CASSLSDQETQYF. The CDR3 DNA follows: TGTGCCAGCAGCTTGTCGGATCAAGAGACCCAGTACTTC. The V call is TRBV5-8, the J call TRBJ2-5; D remains ambiguous. The CDR3 has 13 amino acids. V lost 1 base, J lost 2 bases, and 6 bases lay in between. The V gene's germline CDR1 is SGHTS and CDR2 YDEGEE.

The CDR3 coding sequence is TGTGCCAGCAGTTACTCGGGGAGGCCTCCGCACTATGGCTACACCTTC. This sequence encodes CASSYSGRPPHYGYTF. This chain uses TRBV6-2 or TRBV6-3 with TRBJ1-2, with D unclear. The CDR3 totals 16 residues. V was shortened by 0 bases and J by 3 bases, with 14 bases between the two germline ends. In germline, CDR1 is MNHEY, CDR2 SVGEGT.